This TCR beta chain was profiled in a study of CD8+ T cells in alopecia areata. Indicated treatment: oral pan-JAK inhibitor, 5-10 mg twice daily. As part of sample collection, lesional scalp punch biopsies and peripheral blood were taken from alopecia areata patients. Study-wide findings and caveats: The study found higher clonality in lesional than normal scalp, especially in alopecia totalis/universalis.

Comment on this clone: The antigen is undetermined.

RNA, once extracted, was reverse transcribed into cDNA for use as the sequencing template. TCRdb keeps only in-frame clones here, not all; method: immunoSEQ multiplex PCR. The sample has roughly 190,000 clones, roughly three fifths seen once; the top ten hold 0.65% to 0.7%. Per the germline V gene, CDR1 is MGHRA and CDR2 is YSYEKL. The CDR3 runs 12 residues. The ends were cut back, 7 bases at V and 3 bases at J, with 9 bases in the middle. The sample was CD4+ T cells sorted from blood, taken at week 4, from a patient treated with tofacitinib. The origin of this receptor is a human donor with alopecia areata. This chain connects TRBV4-1 to TRBJ1-1; maybe TRBD1 (5 bases). The CDR3 DNA follows: TGCGCCAGCAAGGGAGGGGACACTGAAGCTTTCTTT. This translates into CASKGGDTEAFF.